A selection of T cell receptor beta chains follows, all from one sample in a study of blood T cell repertoires in COVID-19. Produced via immunoSEQ multiplex PCR; TCRdb's table is partial and in-frame only. The sample holds 150,000 or so clones; roughly 88% are singletons and the top ten take 2.5% to 3%. Sequencing was performed on peripheral blood. Every receptor here comes from a woman in her sixties with acute or convalescent COVID-19. Each CDR3 is given with its conserved first and last residue. D genes are given only for firm matches. Where a row states a size, it is once, few, many or the class of an expanded clone; other rows omit it.

J gene,V gene,D gene,clone size,CDR3 protein,CDR3 DNA
TRBJ1-2,TRBV7-9,TRBD1,NA,CASSFGQGRSFGYTF,TGTGCCAGCAGCTTCGGACAGGGGAGAAGTTTTGGCTACACCTTC
TRBJ2-1,TRBV7-2,TRBD2,NA,CASSREGHYNEQFF,TGTGCCAGCAGCCGGGAGGGCCACTACAATGAGCAGTTCTTC
TRBJ1-2,TRBV6-5,TRBD1,NA,CASRRGQGVYGYTF,TGTGCCAGCAGGAGGGGACAGGGGGTCTATGGCTACACCTTC
TRBJ2-5,TRBV11-2,TRBD1,NA,CASSLDGGWTGGFETQYF,TGTGCCAGCAGCTTGGACGGTGGTTGGACAGGGGGTTTCGAGACCCAGTACTTC
TRBJ1-1,TRBV11-2,TRBD1,NA,CASSDRDYTEAFF,TGTGCCAGCAGCGACAGGGACTACACTGAAGCTTTCTTT
TRBJ1-1,TRBV3-1/TRBV3-2,TRBD1,NA,CASSQLGQGAGEAFF,TGTGCCAGCAGCCAACTTGGACAGGGGGCGGGTGAAGCTTTCTTT
TRBJ2-2,TRBV5-4,NA,NA,CASSFWGVFANTGELFF,TGTGCCAGCAGCTTCTGGGGGGTTTTCGCGAACACCGGGGAGCTGTTTTTT
TRBJ2-5,TRBV5-1,TRBD1,NA,CASSLARDRETQYF,TGCGCCAGCAGCTTGGCCAGGGACAGAGAGACCCAGTACTTC
TRBJ1-5,TRBV27,TRBD1,NA,CASSRITGTGGGNQPQHF,TGTGCCAGTAGTAGGATCACCGGGACAGGGGGCGGCAATCAGCCCCAGCATTTT
TRBJ1-5,TRBV2,TRBD1,NA,CACSVVDRGLSNQPQHF,TGTGCCTGCAGTGTGGTGGACAGGGGGCTGAGCAATCAGCCCCAGCATTTT
TRBJ2-1,TRBV5-1,NA,NA,CASNPGSVSHNEQFF,TGCGCCAGCAACCCGGGTAGCGTATCGCACAATGAGCAGTTCTTC
TRBJ1-1,TRBV19,TRBD1,NA,CASSALGTGRMNTEAFF,TGTGCCAGTAGTGCTTTAGGGACAGGGCGTATGAACACTGAAGCTTTCTTT
TRBJ1-5,TRBV15,NA,NA,CATSRVRQGGQPQHF,TGTGCCACCAGCAGAGTACGGCAGGGAGGACAGCCCCAGCATTTT
TRBJ1-2,TRBV19,TRBD1,NA,CASSPQRQGQSYTF,TGTGCCAGTAGTCCTCAGAGACAGGGACAAAGCTACACCTTC
TRBJ2-7,TRBV9,TRBD2,NA,CASSLGLDSYEQYF,TGTGCCAGCAGCTTAGGACTAGATTCCTACGAGCAGTACTTC
TRBJ1-4,TRBV5-1,TRBD1,few,CASSLGAGGREKLFF,TGCGCCAGCAGCTTGGGGGCAGGGGGCAGGGAAAAACTGTTTTTT
TRBJ1-2,TRBV14,NA,NA,CASSQDRLHGYTF,TGTGCCAGCAGCCAAGACAGGTTGCATGGCTACACCTTC
TRBJ1-1,TRBV6-1,NA,once,CASSEALMTVVDTEAFF,TGTGCCAGCAGTGAAGCACTAATGACAGTCGTCGACACTGAAGCTTTCTTT
TRBJ2-1,TRBV6-1,NA,NA,CASSEADLAFF,TGTGCCAGCAGTGAGGCAGACCTAGCGTTCTTC
TRBJ1-1,TRBV30,NA,NA,CAWTGGSFTEAFF,TGTGCCTGGACAGGAGGATCGTTCACTGAAGCTTTCTTT
TRBJ1-5,TRBV18,TRBD1,NA,CASSPFARGHGNQPQHF,TGTGCCAGCTCACCATTCGCCAGGGGGCACGGCAATCAGCCCCAGCATTTT
TRBJ2-1,TRBV15,NA,NA,CATSRMDSTMNEQFF,TGTGCCACCAGCAGAATGGACTCTACCATGAATGAGCAGTTCTTC
TRBJ2-7,TRBV3-1/TRBV3-2,TRBD1,NA,CASSQRRDRPVSYF,TGTGCCAGCAGCCAGAGAAGGGACAGGCCCGTCTCGTACTTC
TRBJ1-5,TRBV30,TRBD1,NA,CAWTLGGTGRDQPQHF,TGTGCCTGGACCTTAGGGGGGACAGGGAGAGATCAGCCCCAGCATTTT
TRBJ2-1,TRBV25-1,NA,few,CASSGAGGMRNEQFF,TGTGCCAGCAGTGGGGCAGGGGGGATGCGCAATGAGCAGTTCTTC
TRBJ2-7,TRBV3-1/TRBV3-2,NA,NA,CASSQGWQGGEQYF,TGTGCCAGCAGCCAAGGGTGGCAGGGTGGCGAGCAGTACTTC
TRBJ1-5,TRBV4-1,TRBD1,NA,CASSQDGVTGGEAQHF,TGCGCCAGCAGCCAAGATGGGGTGACAGGGGGGGAGGCCCAGCATTTT
TRBJ1-1,TRBV5-4,TRBD1,NA,CASSLRQGRNTEAFF,TGTGCCAGCAGCTTAAGACAGGGGAGGAACACTGAAGCTTTCTTT